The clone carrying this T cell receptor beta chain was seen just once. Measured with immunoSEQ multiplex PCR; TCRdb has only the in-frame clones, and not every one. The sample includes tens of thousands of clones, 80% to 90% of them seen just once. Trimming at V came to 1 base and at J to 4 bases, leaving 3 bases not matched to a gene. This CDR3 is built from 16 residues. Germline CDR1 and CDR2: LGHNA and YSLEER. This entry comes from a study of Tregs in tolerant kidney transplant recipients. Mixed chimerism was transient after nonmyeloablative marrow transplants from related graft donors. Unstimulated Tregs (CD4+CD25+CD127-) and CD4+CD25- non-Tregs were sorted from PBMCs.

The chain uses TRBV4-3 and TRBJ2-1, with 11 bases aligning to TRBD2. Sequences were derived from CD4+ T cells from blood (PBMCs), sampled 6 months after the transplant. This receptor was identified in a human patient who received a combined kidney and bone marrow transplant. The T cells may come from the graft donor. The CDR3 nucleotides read TGCGCCAGCAGCCAAGTTAGCGGGGGGGGATACAATGAGCAGTTCTTC. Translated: CASSQVSGGGYNEQFF.